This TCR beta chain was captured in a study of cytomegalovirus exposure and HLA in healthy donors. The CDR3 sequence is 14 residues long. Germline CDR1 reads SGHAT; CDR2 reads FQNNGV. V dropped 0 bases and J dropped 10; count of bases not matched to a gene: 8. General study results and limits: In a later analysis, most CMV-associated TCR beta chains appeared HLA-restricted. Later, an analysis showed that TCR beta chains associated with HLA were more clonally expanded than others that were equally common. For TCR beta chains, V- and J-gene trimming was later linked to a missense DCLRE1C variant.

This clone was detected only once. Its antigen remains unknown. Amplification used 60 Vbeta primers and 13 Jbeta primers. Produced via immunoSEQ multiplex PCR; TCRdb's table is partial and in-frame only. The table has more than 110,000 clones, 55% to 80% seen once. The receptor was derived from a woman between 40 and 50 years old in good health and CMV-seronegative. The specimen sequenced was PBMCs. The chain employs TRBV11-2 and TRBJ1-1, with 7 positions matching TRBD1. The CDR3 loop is CASSLERQGRGAFF. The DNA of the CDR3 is TGTGCCAGCAGCTTAGAAAGACAGGGAAGGGGAGCTTTCTTT.